These T cell receptor beta chains were read from a single sample in a study of cytomegalovirus exposure and HLA in healthy donors. Method: immunoSEQ multiplex PCR; TCRdb's copy keeps in-frame clones and lacks some. The sample table includes 150,000 to 200,000 clones. The sequenced sample was PBMCs. All receptors come from a boy between 10 and 17 years old in good health and CMV-seronegative. The CDR3 runs from the conserved cysteine through the conserved F or W. The D gene is left open where the match is weak.

V gene	D gene	J gene	CDR3 protein	CDR3 DNA
TRBV30	NA	TRBJ1-6	CAWLPRGVYNSPLHF	TGTGCCTGGCTGCCACGGGGAGTTTATAATTCACCCCTCCACTTT
TRBV2	NA	TRBJ1-1	CASSYATREAFF	TGTGCCAGCTCATATGCAACGCGGGAAGCTTTCTTT
TRBV10-1	NA	TRBJ2-7	CASSESVWNSSYEQYF	TGCGCCAGCAGTGAGTCGGTGTGGAATAGCTCCTACGAGCAGTACTTC
TRBV23-1	TRBD1	TRBJ2-7	CASSQGGTGVSSEQYF	TGCGCCAGCAGTCAGGGCGGAACAGGGGTGTCCTCCGAGCAGTACTTC
TRBV6-6	NA	TRBJ2-7	CASSPLAIEQYF	TGTGCCAGCAGCCCCCTAGCGATCGAGCAGTACTTC
TRBV4-2	NA	TRBJ1-1	CASSQMLRRGMNTEAFF	TGTGCCAGCAGCCAGATGCTGAGGCGGGGGATGAACACTGAAGCTTTCTTT
TRBV4-2	TRBD1	TRBJ1-6	CASSHDSGAGGFSYNSPLHF	TGTGCCAGCAGCCACGACTCTGGGGCAGGGGGATTTTCCTATAATTCACCCCTCCACTTT
TRBV6-5	NA	TRBJ1-2	CASIRTRGGNQGYTF	TGTGCCAGCATTAGAACCCGGGGGGGGAATCAAGGCTACACCTTC
TRBV7-2	NA	TRBJ2-1	CASSPWTPHNEQFF	TGTGCCAGCAGCCCGTGGACACCCCACAATGAGCAGTTCTTC
TRBV6-6	NA	TRBJ2-5	CASSSPGVETQYF	TGTGCCAGCAGTTCCCCCGGGGTCGAGACCCAGTACTTC
TRBV5-1	TRBD1	TRBJ2-7	CASSLLDRGYEQYF	TGCGCCAGCAGCTTGCTGGACAGGGGCTACGAGCAGTACTTC
TRBV4-1	NA	TRBJ1-2	CASSQVIPANRQTYGYTF	TGCGCCAGCAGCCAAGTAATTCCGGCTAACAGACAGACCTATGGCTACACCTTC
TRBV25-1	NA	TRBJ2-7	CASSDSAGALYEQYF	TGTGCCAGCAGTGACTCCGCGGGGGCTCTCTACGAGCAGTACTTC
TRBV6-5	NA	TRBJ2-3	CASSYGVPALSDTQYF	TGTGCCAGCAGTTATGGAGTTCCAGCCCTGTCGGATACGCAGTATTTT
TRBV5-1	NA	TRBJ2-3	CASSVPGGTDTQYF	TGCGCCAGCAGCGTCCCGGGGGGCACAGATACGCAGTATTTT
TRBV30	NA	TRBJ1-1	CAWSVESPPEAFF	TGTGCCTGGAGTGTTGAGTCTCCCCCTGAAGCTTTCTTT
TRBV4-1	TRBD2	TRBJ2-3	CASSQPTSGSSTDTQYF	TGCGCCAGCAGCCAACCGACTAGCGGATCTAGCACAGATACGCAGTATTTT
TRBV7-3	TRBD2	TRBJ2-3	CASSSPGVAGAQDTQYF	TGTGCCAGCAGCTCGCCTGGGGTAGCGGGGGCTCAAGATACGCAGTATTTT
TRBV4-1	TRBD1	TRBJ1-1	CASSQPTGMNTEAFF	TGCGCCAGCAGCCAGCCGACAGGGATGAACACTGAAGCTTTCTTT
TRBV7-3	TRBD1	TRBJ2-1	CASSQIGGTGGLNEQFF	TGTGCCAGCAGCCAAATTGGCGGGACAGGGGGTTTGAATGAGCAGTTCTTC
TRBV7-2	TRBD2	TRBJ2-2	CASSLGLAGGRWTGELFF	TGTGCCAGCAGCTTAGGACTAGCGGGGGGGCGATGGACCGGGGAGCTGTTTTTT
TRBV2	TRBD1	TRBJ1-4	CASSLQGKTNEKLFF	TGTGCCAGCAGCTTACAGGGGAAAACTAATGAAAAACTGTTTTTT
TRBV30	NA	TRBJ1-2	CAWSVRGINYGYTF	TGTGCCTGGAGTGTACGGGGGATTAACTATGGCTACACCTTC
TRBV30	TRBD1	TRBJ1-1	CAWLTGPTEAFF	TGTGCCTGGTTGACAGGGCCCACTGAAGCTTTCTTT
TRBV5-1	NA	TRBJ1-1	CASSPPLRGGTEAFF	TGCGCCAGCAGTCCCCCCCTTCGAGGAGGCACTGAAGCTTTCTTT
TRBV30	TRBD2	TRBJ2-3	CAWQTSGGPPDTQYF	TGTGCCTGGCAGACTAGCGGGGGCCCACCAGATACGCAGTATTTT
TRBV30	NA	TRBJ1-1	CAWRIYLGNTEAFF	TGTGCCTGGAGAATTTACCTAGGAAACACTGAAGCTTTCTTT
TRBV7-8	TRBD1	TRBJ1-3	CASSAAAGTENTIYF	TGTGCCAGCAGCGCCGCGGCCGGGACAGAAAACACCATATATTTT
TRBV20-1	TRBD1	TRBJ1-2	CSAPDRVYTF	TGCAGTGCCCCTGACAGGGTCTACACCTTC
TRBV6-5	NA	TRBJ2-5	CARFLETQYF	TGTGCCAGATTCCTAGAGACCCAGTACTTC
TRBV19	NA	TRBJ1-4	CASSIGPGDEKLFF	TGTGCCAGTAGTATAGGCCCAGGGGATGAAAAACTGTTTTTT
TRBV5-1	TRBD1	TRBJ2-4	CASSPGRDRGEGNIQYF	TGCGCCAGCAGCCCGGGCCGGGACAGGGGGGAGGGAAACATTCAGTACTTC
TRBV30	TRBD2	TRBJ2-2	CAWSGDPGLAGVYTGELFF	TGTGCCTGGAGTGGGGACCCGGGACTAGCGGGGGTTTACACCGGGGAGCTGTTTTTT
TRBV7-6	TRBD1	TRBJ1-2	CASRKDRGPGYGYTF	TGTGCCAGCAGGAAAGACAGGGGGCCTGGCTATGGCTACACCTTC
TRBV19	NA	TRBJ1-4	CASTRDGSREKLFF	TGTGCCAGTACCCGGGACGGGAGTAGGGAAAAACTGTTTTTT
TRBV18	NA	TRBJ2-7	CASSKESSYEQYF	TGTGCCAGCTCGAAGGAGAGCTCCTACGAGCAGTACTTC
TRBV4-3	NA	TRBJ1-2	CASSQLQLQGLLGYTF	TGCGCCAGCAGCCAACTGCAACTTCAGGGATTACTGGGCTACACCTTC
TRBV5-1	NA	TRBJ2-4	CASSPDINIQYF	TGCGCCAGCAGCCCGGACATAAACATTCAGTACTTC
TRBV4-1	NA	TRBJ2-7	CASSTQGQYEQYF	TGCGCCAGCAGCACCCAGGGTCAATACGAGCAGTACTTC
TRBV7-9	NA	TRBJ2-1	CASSPPGVAGNEQFF	TGTGCCAGCAGCCCCCCAGGGGTAGCGGGCAATGAGCAGTTCTTC
TRBV5-1	TRBD1	TRBJ2-5	CASSRGTAQETQYF	TGCGCCAGCAGCCGAGGGACAGCGCAAGAGACCCAGTACTTC
TRBV14	NA	TRBJ2-7	CASSPRGHYEQYF	TGTGCCAGCAGCCCGCGGGGCCACTACGAGCAGTACTTC
TRBV11-3	TRBD1	TRBJ1-2	CASSLRGPPLGYTF	TGTGCCAGCAGCTTAAGGGGGCCCCCCCTCGGCTACACCTTC
TRBV9	TRBD1	TRBJ1-4	CASSRDRGPYTNEKLFF	TGTGCCAGCAGCAGGGACAGGGGGCCCTACACTAATGAAAAACTGTTTTTT
TRBV4-1	TRBD1	TRBJ1-4	CASSHLGTGGGIEKLFF	TGCGCCAGCAGCCACCTTGGGACAGGGGGAGGGATAGAAAAACTGTTTTTT
TRBV11-2	NA	TRBJ1-2	CASSPRSGGPANYGYTF	TGTGCCAGCAGCCCGCGCTCGGGGGGCCCGGCTAACTATGGCTACACCTTC
TRBV6-1	NA	TRBJ1-4	CASSWRGLFF	TGTGCCAGCAGTTGGAGAGGACTGTTTTTT
TRBV27	TRBD1	TRBJ1-2	CASSVDRVYGYTF	TGTGCCAGCAGTGTCGACAGGGTTTATGGCTACACCTTC
TRBV27	NA	TRBJ1-2	CASSLTRTNYGYTF	TGTGCCAGCAGTTTAACAAGAACTAACTATGGCTACACCTTC
TRBV6-1	NA	TRBJ2-3	CASSELGGPDTQYF	TGTGCCAGCAGTGAATTGGGGGGGCCAGATACGCAGTATTTT
TRBV5-1	TRBD2	TRBJ2-7	CASSLAGGAPGYEQYF	TGCGCCAGCAGCTTGGCCGGGGGGGCCCCAGGATACGAGCAGTACTTC
TRBV7-6	TRBD2	TRBJ2-3	CASSFPLAGGPSTDTQYF	TGTGCCAGCAGCTTTCCCCTAGCGGGGGGGCCAAGCACAGATACGCAGTATTTT
TRBV7-8	TRBD1	TRBJ2-7	CASSGDRELDYEQYF	TGTGCCAGCAGTGGAGACAGGGAGTTAGATTACGAGCAGTACTTC
TRBV7-9	TRBD2	TRBJ2-1	CASSQSPLAGGVKEQFF	TGTGCCAGCAGCCAAAGTCCCCTAGCGGGGGGCGTAAAAGAGCAGTTCTTC